The source of this TCR beta chain is a study of T cells in Graves' hyperthyroidism and ophthalmopathy. Germline-derived CDR1 and CDR2 are DFQATT and SNEGSKA (reference sequence). The CDR3 spans 15 residues. Losses at the gene ends were 1 base for V and 5 bases for J; bases not matched to a gene: 8. This clonotype was recorded many times. Its target is unknown. Disease lasting under 3 months, a NOSPECS grade of at least 4, and a Clinical Activity Score of at least 3 were features of the ophthalmopathy patients. Researchers barred patients who had uncontrolled infection, other autoimmune disease, pregnancy or lactation. Broader study findings: Ophthalmopathy and stable hyperthyroidism were separated by a 13 V-J model.

TCR beta CDR3 regions were amplified from RNA. Primed by the HTBI set, a first-round RT-PCR was run on the TCR CDR3. TCRdb processed the multiplex PCR reads anew with MiXCR; each CDR3 protein has one entry. The repertoire includes around 600,000 distinct CDR3 sequences, approximately 15% of them detected once, and around 7% sits in the top ten. Material for sequencing was blood. This receptor was taken from a woman aged 18-30 years with Graves' ophthalmopathy. The J gene is TRBJ2-5, the V gene TRBV20-1; 9 bases are a match to TRBD2. The CDR3 DNA is TGCAGTGCTAGAGTCCTAGCGGGGTCGGGGGAGACCCAGTACTTC. Translating gives CSARVLAGSGETQYF.